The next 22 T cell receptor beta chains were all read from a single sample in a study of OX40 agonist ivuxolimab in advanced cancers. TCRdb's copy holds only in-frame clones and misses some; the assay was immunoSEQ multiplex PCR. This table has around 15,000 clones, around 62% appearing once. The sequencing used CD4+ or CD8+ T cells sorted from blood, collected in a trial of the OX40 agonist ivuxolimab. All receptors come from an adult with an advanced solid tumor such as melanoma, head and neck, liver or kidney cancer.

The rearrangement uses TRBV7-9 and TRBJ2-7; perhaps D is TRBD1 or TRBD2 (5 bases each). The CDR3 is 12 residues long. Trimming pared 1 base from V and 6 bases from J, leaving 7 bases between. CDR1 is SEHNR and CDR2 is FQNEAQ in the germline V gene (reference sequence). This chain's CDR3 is CASSLGGGEQYF. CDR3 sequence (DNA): TGTGCCAGCAGCTTAGGTGGGGGCGAGCAGTACTTC.

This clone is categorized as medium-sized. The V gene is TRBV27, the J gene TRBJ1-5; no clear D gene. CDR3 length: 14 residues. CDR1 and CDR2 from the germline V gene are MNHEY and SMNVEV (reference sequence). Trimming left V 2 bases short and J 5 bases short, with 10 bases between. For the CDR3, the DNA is TGTGCCAGCAGTTTAGTTGGATCGCATCAGCCCCAGCATTTT. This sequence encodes CASSLVGSHQPQHF.

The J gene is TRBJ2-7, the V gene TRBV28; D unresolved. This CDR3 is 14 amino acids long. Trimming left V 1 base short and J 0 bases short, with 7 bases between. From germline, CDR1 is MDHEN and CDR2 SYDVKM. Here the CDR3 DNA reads TGTGCCAGCAGTTTATTGGGATACTCCTACGAGCAGTACTTC. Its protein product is CASSLLGYSYEQYF.

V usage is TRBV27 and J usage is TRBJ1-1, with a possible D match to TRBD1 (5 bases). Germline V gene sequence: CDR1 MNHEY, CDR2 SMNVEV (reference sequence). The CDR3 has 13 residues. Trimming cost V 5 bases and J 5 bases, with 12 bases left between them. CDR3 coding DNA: TGTGCCAGCAGTCTTCAGGGTTATACTGAAGCTTTCTTT. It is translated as CASSLQGYTEAFF.

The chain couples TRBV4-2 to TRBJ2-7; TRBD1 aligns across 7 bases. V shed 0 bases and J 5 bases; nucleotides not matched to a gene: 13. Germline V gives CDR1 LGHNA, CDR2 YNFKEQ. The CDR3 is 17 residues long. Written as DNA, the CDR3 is TGTGCCAGCAGCCAAGAGATTATAAGGGGGCGCCGGGACGAGCAGTACTTC. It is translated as CASSQEIIRGRRDEQYF.

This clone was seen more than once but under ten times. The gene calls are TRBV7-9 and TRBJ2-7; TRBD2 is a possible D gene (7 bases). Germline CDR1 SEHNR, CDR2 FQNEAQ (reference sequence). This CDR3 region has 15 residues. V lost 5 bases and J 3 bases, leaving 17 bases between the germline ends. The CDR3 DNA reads TGTGCCAGCAGCCCTCGGGGGGCACCGGGCTACGAGCAGTACTTC. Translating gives CASSPRGAPGYEQYF. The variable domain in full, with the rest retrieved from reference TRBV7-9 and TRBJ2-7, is DTGVSQNPRHKITKRGQNVTFRCDPISEHNRLYWYRQTLGQGPEFLTYFQNEAQLEKSRLLSDRFSAERPKGSFSTLEIQRTEQGDSAMYLCASSPRGAPGYEQYFGPGTRLTVT.

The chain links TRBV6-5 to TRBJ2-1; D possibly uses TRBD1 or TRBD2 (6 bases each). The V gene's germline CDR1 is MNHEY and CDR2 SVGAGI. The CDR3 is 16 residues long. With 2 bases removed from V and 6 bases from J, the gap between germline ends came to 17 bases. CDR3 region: CASSYPFEGGGNEQFF. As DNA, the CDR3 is TGTGCCAGCAGTTACCCCTTTGAGGGGGGAGGCAATGAGCAGTTCTTC.

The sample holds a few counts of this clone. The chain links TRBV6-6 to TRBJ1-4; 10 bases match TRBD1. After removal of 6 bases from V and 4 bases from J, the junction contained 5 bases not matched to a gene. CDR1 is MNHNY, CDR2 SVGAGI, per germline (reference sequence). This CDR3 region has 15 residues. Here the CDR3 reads CASSTTGGRNEKLFF. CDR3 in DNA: TGTGCCAGCAGCACGACAGGGGGCCGTAATGAAAAACTGTTTTTT.

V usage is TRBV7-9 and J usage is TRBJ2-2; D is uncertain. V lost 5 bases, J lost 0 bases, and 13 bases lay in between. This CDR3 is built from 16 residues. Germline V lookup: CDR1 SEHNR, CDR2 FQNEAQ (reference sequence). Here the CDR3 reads CASSPKTRANTGELFF. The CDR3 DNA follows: TGTGCCAGCAGCCCAAAGACACGCGCGAACACCGGGGAGCTGTTTTTT.

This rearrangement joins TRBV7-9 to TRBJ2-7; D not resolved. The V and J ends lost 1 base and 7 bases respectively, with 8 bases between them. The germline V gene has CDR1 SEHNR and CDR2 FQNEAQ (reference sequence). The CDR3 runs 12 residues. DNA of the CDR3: TGTGCCAGCAGCTTAGACCCCCGTGAGCAGTACTTC. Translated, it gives CASSLDPREQYF.

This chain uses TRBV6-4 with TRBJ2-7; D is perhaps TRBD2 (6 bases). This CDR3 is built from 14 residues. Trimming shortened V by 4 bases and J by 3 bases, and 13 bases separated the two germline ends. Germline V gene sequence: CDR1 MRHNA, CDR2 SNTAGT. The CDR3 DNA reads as TGTGCCAGCAGTGTTGGAGGAGGGGTCTACGAGCAGTACTTC. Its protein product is CASSVGGGVYEQYF.

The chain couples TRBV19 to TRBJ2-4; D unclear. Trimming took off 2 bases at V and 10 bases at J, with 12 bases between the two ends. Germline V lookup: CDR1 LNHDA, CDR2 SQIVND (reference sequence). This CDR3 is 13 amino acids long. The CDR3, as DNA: TGTGCCAGTAGTATACTGGGCGGATCAATTCAGTACTTC. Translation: CASSILGGSIQYF.

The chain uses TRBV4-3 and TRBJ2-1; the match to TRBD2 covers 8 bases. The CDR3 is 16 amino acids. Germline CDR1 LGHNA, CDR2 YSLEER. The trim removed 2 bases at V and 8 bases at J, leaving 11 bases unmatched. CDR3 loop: CASSQLTRGVYYEQFF. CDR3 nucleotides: TGCGCCAGCAGCCAACTAACGCGGGGGGTATATTATGAGCAGTTCTTC.

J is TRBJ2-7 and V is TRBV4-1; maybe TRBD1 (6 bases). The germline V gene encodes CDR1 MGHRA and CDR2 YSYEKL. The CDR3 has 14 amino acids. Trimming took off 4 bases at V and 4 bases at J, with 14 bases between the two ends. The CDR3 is CASSLPGAGYEQYF. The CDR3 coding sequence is TGCGCCAGCAGCCTTCCAGGGGCAGGGTACGAGCAGTACTTC.

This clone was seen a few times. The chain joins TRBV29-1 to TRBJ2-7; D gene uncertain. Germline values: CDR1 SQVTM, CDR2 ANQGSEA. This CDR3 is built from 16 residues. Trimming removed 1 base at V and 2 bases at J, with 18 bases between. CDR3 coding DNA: TGCAGCGTTGAAGGCGGTCAGATGAACCCCCCCTACGAGCAGTACTTC. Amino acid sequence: CSVEGGQMNPPYEQYF.

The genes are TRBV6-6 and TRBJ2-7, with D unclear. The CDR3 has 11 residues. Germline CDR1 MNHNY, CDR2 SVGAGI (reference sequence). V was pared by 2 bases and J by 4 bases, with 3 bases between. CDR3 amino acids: CASSYAYEQYF. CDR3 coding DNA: TGTGCCAGCAGTTACGCTTACGAGCAGTACTTC.

CDR3 nucleotides: TGTGCCAGCAGCTTGGGATATGGGACTAATGAAAAACTGTTTTTT. This codes for CASSLGYGTNEKLFF. The V gene is TRBV7-2, the J gene TRBJ1-4; D ambiguous. V lost 3 bases and J lost 2, with 10 bases in between. CDR1 is SGHTA, CDR2 FQGNSA, per germline. CDR3 length equals 15 residues.

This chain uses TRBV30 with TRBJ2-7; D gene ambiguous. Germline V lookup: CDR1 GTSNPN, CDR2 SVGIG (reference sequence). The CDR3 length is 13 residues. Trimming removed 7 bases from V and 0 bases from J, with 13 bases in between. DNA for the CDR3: TGTGCCTACAACCACCCATCCTCCTACGAGCAGTACTTC. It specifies CAYNHPSSYEQYF. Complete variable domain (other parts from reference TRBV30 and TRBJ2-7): SQTIHQWPATLVQPVGSPLSLECTVEGTSNPNLYWYRQAAGRGLQLLFYSVGIGQISSEVPQNLSASRPQDRQFILSSKKLLLSDSGFYLCAYNHPSSYEQYFGPGTRLTVT.

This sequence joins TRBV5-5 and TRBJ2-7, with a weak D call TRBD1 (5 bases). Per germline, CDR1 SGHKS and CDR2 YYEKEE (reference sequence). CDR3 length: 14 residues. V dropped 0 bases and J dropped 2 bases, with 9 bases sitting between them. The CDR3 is CASSLAGSAYEQYF. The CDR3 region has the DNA TGTGCCAGCAGCTTGGCAGGGTCGGCCTACGAGCAGTACTTC.

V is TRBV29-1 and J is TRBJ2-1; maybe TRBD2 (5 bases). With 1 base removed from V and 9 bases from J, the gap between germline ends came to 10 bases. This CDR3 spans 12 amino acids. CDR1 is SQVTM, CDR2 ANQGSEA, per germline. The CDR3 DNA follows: TGCAGCGTTGAAGCCTTGGGAGCTGAGCAGTTCTTC. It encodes CSVEALGAEQFF.

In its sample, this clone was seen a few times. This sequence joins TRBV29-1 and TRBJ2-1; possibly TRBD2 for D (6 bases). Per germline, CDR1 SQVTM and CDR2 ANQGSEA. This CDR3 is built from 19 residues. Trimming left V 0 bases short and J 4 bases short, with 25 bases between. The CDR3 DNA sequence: TGCAGCGTTGAAGACACGGGGGATTACTATCGATCTCTGTACAATGAGCAGTTCTTC. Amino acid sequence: CSVEDTGDYYRSLYNEQFF.

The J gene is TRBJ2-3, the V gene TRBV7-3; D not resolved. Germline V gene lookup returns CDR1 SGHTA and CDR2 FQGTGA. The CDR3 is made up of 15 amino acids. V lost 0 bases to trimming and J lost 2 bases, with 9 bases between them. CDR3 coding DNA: TGTGCCAGCAGCTTAACAATATCAGTCACAGATACGCAGTATTTT. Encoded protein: CASSLTISVTDTQYF.